This TCR beta chain was observed in a study of T cell responses to AZD1222 COVID-19 vaccine (dated by TCRdb to 2020 to 2022). At the level of the whole study: AZD1222 recipients whose second dose came at about 4 weeks and those whose second dose came at about 12 weeks were combined into one group, since spike-specific TCR depth and breadth did not differ between the two schedules. A total of 240 or so trial participants underwent TCR sequencing, of whom nearly 210 had received two doses of AZD1222 and 26 had received two doses of the MenACWY control vaccine. Enrollment into the trials was organized by age into subgroups of 18-55, 56-69 and 70-plus years, and those subgroups contained about 150, 27 and 61 TCR-sequenced participants, respectively.

The intended sense of this specimen's time point label: baseline before first vaccination. Samples from vaccinated people were obtained from the UK trials COV001 and COV002, which included a single-blind randomized controlled phase 2/3 trial of AZD1222 (ChAdOx1 nCoV-19) in healthy adults. For TCRbeta chain sequencing, PBMC samples were collected from trial participants at day 0 and at day 28 after the second dose. The germline V gene provides CDR1 MDHEN and CDR2 SYDVKM. The CDR3 spans 17 residues, from the cysteine through the phenylalanine. Here the CDR3 DNA is all that survives: 51 bases in frame from base 1. Relative to germline, V is 2 bases shorter and J is 0 bases shorter, with 16 bases between their ends. The CDR3 regions of human TCRbeta chains were analyzed by immunosequencing. The paper's data handling went like this. Repertoire TCRs were matched against a reference library of SARS-CoV-2-specific TCRs generated with the MIRA antigen-specificity platform. Breadth was defined as the fraction of unique TCRs that were SARS-CoV-2-associated. Depth was defined as the fraction of total T cells that were SARS-CoV-2-associated. Each spike-specific TCR was assigned to its reactive spike region and to a CD4 or CD8 class using the MIRA data. Log10-transformed breadth and depth values were compared by one-way ANOVA with Sidak's multiple comparisons tests. Held by TCRdb, this immuneACCESS table contains in-frame sequences only and omits some clones. Under half of the omission traces to an unresolved V gene where checked; the cause of the rest is unknown. V and J calls plus clone size are reproduced from that table; the DNA served to infer D and trimming. The sample contains roughly 83,000 clones, approximately 85% of them found a single time. In total, the top ten clones hold about 9.5% of the sample.

The paper as a whole reports these results and caveats: After two AZD1222 doses, both the breadth and the depth of spike-specific TCRs were significantly higher than at day 0 and than in MenACWY recipients. The vaccine-associated CD4 TCRs covered the entire spike protein, and the dominant responses fell in regions 160-218 and 743-854. Only five to seven AZD1222 recipients were SARS-CoV-2 seropositive at baseline, limiting conclusions about previously exposed vaccinees. Participants were mostly white British, with more females than males. The authors suggested clonal diversity may have been underestimated. In the small 56-69-year group, the increase in depth fell short of significance, most likely because of low power. Because no day 14 peak-response samples were available, repertoires were characterized only after the peak T cell response. Reportedly, almost half of the unique spike-specific TCRs recognized epitopes lying outside the regions that are mutated in the B.1.351 and B.1.1.7 variants.

As concerns this clone: It has no known antigen specificity. No quality values exist for individual bases; no much larger clone is one base distant.

The sample in question was peripheral blood, obtained on day 0 of AZD1222 vaccination. The source of this sequence is an adult in good health. The sequence links TRBV28 to TRBJ2-5; perhaps TRBD1 is the D gene, with 6 bases matching. The nucleotide sequence reads TGTGCCAGCAGTTTAGTTCTGGCAGGGGAATACCAAGAGACCCAGTACTTC. The translation is CASSLVLAGEYQETQYF.